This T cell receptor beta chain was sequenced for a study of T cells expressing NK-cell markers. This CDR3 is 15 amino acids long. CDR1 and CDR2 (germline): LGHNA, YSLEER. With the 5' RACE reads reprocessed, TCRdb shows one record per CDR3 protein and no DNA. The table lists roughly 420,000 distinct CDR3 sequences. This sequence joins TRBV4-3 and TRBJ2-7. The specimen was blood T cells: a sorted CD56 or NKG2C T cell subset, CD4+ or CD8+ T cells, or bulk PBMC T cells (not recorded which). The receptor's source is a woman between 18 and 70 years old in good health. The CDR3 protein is CASSQDFGKSYEQYF.